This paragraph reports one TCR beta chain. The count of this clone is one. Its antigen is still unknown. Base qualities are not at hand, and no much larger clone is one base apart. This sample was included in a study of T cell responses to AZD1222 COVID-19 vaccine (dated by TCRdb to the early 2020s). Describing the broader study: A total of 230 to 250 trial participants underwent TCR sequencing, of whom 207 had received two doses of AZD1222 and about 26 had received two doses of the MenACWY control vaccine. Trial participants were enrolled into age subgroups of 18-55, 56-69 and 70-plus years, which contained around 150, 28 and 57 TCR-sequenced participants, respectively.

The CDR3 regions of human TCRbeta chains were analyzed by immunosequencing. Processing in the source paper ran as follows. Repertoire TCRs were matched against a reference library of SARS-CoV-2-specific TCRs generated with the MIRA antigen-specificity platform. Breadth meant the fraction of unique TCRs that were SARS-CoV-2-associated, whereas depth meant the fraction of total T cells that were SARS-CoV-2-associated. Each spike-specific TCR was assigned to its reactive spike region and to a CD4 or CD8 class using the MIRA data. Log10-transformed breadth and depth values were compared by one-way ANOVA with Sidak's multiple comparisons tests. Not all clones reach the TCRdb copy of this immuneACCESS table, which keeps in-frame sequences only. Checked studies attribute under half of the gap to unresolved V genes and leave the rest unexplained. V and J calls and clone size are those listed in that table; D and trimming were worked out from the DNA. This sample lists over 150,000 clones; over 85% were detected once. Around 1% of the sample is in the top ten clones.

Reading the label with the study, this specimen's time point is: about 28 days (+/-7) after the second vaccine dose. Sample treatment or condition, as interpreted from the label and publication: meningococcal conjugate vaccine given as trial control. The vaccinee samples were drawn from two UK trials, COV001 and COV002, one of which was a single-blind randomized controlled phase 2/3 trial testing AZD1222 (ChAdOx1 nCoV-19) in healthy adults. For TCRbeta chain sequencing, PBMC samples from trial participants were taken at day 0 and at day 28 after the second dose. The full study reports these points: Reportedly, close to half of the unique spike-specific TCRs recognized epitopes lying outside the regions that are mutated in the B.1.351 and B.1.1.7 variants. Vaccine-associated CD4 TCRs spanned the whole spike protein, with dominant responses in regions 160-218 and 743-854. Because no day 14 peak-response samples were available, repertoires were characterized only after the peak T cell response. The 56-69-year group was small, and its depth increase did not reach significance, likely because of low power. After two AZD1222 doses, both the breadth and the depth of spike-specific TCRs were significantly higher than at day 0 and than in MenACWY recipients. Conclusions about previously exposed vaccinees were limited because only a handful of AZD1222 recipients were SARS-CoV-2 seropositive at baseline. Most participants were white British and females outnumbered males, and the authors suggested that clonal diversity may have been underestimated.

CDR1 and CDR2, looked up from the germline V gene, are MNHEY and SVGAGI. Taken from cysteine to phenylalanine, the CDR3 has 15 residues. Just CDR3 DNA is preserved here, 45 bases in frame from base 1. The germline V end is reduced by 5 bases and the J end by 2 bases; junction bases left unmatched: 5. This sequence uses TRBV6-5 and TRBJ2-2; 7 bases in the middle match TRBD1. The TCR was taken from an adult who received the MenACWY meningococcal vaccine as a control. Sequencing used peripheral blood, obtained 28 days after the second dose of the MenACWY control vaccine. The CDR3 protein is CASSRQGTNTGELFF. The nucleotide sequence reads TGTGCCAGCAGTCGACAGGGCACAAACACCGGGGAGCTGTTTTTT.